The sequence of this TCR beta chain was determined in a study of siplizumab effects on memory and regulatory T cells. The assay looked at about 10^5 TCR templates in each sample. Clones were sequenced by immunoSEQ multiplex PCR, and TCRdb holds only the in-frame ones, with some missing. Among tens of thousands of clones, roughly 93% were seen once, and the ten largest hold around 6.5%. The receptor was derived from a human donor in good health. Sequenced: CD8+ T cells sorted from blood.

The CDR3 bases are TGTGCCAGTAGTATCGGCAACACCGGGGAGCTGTTTTTT. Translating gives CASSIGNTGELFF. V usage is TRBV19 and J usage is TRBJ2-2, with no clear D. Germline V lookup: CDR1 LNHDA, CDR2 SQIVND (reference sequence). Trimming stripped 3 bases from V and 2 bases from J, with 4 bases between. This CDR3 has 13 amino acids. Drawing the rest from reference TRBV19 and TRBJ2-2, the complete variable domain is DGGITQSPKYLFRKEGQNVTLSCEQNLNHDAMYWYRQDPGQGLRLIYYSQIVNDFQKGDIAEGYSVSREKKESFPLTVTSAQKNPTAFYLCASSIGNTGELFFGEGSRLTVL.